Here is one T cell receptor (beta chain) with its context. Its antigen remains unknown. Documented treatment: oral pan-JAK inhibitor, 5-10 mg twice daily. The CDR3 totals 13 residues. The germline CDR1 and CDR2 sequences are MNHEY and SVGAGI. V lost 2 bases to trimming and J lost 0 bases, with 5 bases between them. It was cDNA, reverse transcribed from extracted RNA, that served as the sequencing template. Using immunoSEQ multiplex PCR, the repertoire was profiled, and TCRdb retains in-frame clones only, with some absent. The sample carries about 260,000 clones, 60% recorded once. The sample comes from a study of CD8+ T cells in alopecia areata. Study background: Using the percentage of affected scalp area, treated patients' severity was scored.

Study-level findings and limits: How baseline CD8+ expansion relates to response remains uncertain (there was one nonresponder). Alopecia totalis/universalis scalp especially showed more expanded CD8+ clones than normal scalp.

This clonotype was sampled from a human donor with alopecia areata. Sequenced material: CD4+ T cells sorted from blood, taken at roughly week 53, from a patient treated with tofacitinib. V gene TRBV6-5 combines with J gene TRBJ2-7; D may be TRBD1 (5 bases). CDR3 DNA sequence: TGTGCCAGCAGTTACACAGGCTCCTACGAGCAGTACTTC. Amino acids: CASSYTGSYEQYF.